This T cell receptor beta chain was identified in a study of cytomegalovirus exposure and HLA in healthy donors. Overall study context: A prior analysis found about 120 million unique TCR beta sequences from 170 million or so T cells.

A remark on this clone: Its target is unknown.

General study results and limits: Common viral pathogens seemed to be connected with several of the most significant clusters, according to a later analysis.

This CDR3 spans 16 amino acids. V shed 4 bases, J shed 9 bases, and the junction held 15 bases outside the gene matches. Germline loops: CDR1 SGHRS, CDR2 YFSETQ. PCR employed 60 Vbeta and 13 Jbeta primers. Some clones are missing from TCRdb's copy, which holds only in-frame ones; the method was immunoSEQ multiplex PCR. The sample yields roughly 150,000 clones, around 75% seen once. This TCR derives from a young man in good health and CMV-seropositive. Material for sequencing was PBMCs. V is TRBV5-1 and J is TRBJ2-1; 8 bases fit TRBD1. DNA of the CDR3: TGCGCCAGCAGCCGAGGGACAGGTCCTTGGGGGAGTGAGCAGTTCTTC. It yields the protein CASSRGTGPWGSEQFF.